The 8 T cell receptor beta chains below were found in one sample sequenced in a study of T cell responses to AZD1222 COVID-19 vaccine. The protocol was immunoSEQ multiplex PCR, while the TCRdb copy is restricted to in-frame clones and leaves out a portion. The repertoire holds fewer than 110,000 clones, with about 93% as singletons. The material sequenced was peripheral blood, taken on day 0 of AZD1222 vaccination. These receptors came from an adult in good health.

This chain joins TRBV7-8 and TRBJ2-7; TRBD1 might be the D (5 bases). V lost 2 bases and J 0 bases, leaving 17 bases between the germline ends. The CDR3 is 17 amino acids. CDR1 is SGHVS, CDR2 FQNEAQ, per germline. The CDR3 is CASSLITSTVSSYEQYF. Here the CDR3 DNA reads TGTGCCAGCAGCTTAATTACCTCGACAGTTAGCTCCTACGAGCAGTACTTC. The full variable domain, with the rest looked up from reference TRBV7-8 and TRBJ2-7, is GAGVSQSPRYKVAKRGQDVALRCDPISGHVSLFWYQQALGQGPEFLTYFQNEAQLDKSGLPSDRFFAERPEGSVSTLKIQRTQQEDSAVYLCASSLITSTVSSYEQYFGPGTRLTVT.

V gene TRBV6-5 combines with J gene TRBJ2-5; the D is unclear. This CDR3 comprises 16 residues. Trimming left V 0 bases short and J 2 bases short, with 13 bases between. The V gene's germline CDR1 is MNHEY and CDR2 SVGAGI. The CDR3 DNA sequence: TGTGCCAGCAGTTACTCGAGCCCCCCCCAGCAAGAGACCCAGTACTTC. Protein: CASSYSSPPQQETQYF.

In this sample, this clone turned up once. This chain uses TRBV4-3 with TRBJ1-1; 8 bases align to TRBD1. J was trimmed by 6 bases and V by 0 bases; bases with no gene match: 3. Germline V gene sequence: CDR1 LGHNA, CDR2 YSLEER. This CDR3 comprises 14 residues. CDR3 protein: CASSQEQGGAEAFF. As DNA, the CDR3 is TGCGCCAGCAGCCAAGAACAGGGGGGGGCTGAAGCTTTCTTT.

This clone occurred once. The rearrangement joins TRBV10-2 to TRBJ1-1; maybe TRBD1 (5 bases). The CDR3 sequence is 14 residues long. Trimming shortened V by 3 bases and J by 1 base, and 9 bases separated the two germline ends. Germline lookup yields CDR1 WSHSY and CDR2 SAAADI. The CDR3 DNA reads TGCGCCAGCAGTGACCCTACAGGGAACACTGAAGCTTTCTTT. Translating gives CASSDPTGNTEAFF.

The DNA for the CDR3 is TGCGCCAGCTGCAGGGTCAATGAGCAGTTCTTC. As protein: CASCRVNEQFF. The chain recombines TRBV23-1 with TRBJ2-1, with a weak D call TRBD1 (5 bases). TRBV23-1 is labeled an ORF, and its function is uncertain. Deletions cut 8 bases from V and 6 bases from J, with 8 bases between. This CDR3 comprises 11 residues.

The chain joins TRBV10-3 to TRBJ1-4, with TRBD1 as a possible D gene (5 bases). The CDR3 spans 16 residues. Looked up from germline, CDR1 is ENHRY and CDR2 is SYGVKD. Trimming removed 2 bases at V and 11 bases at J, with 21 bases between. CDR3 protein: CAISEASQGPLWKLFF. Here the CDR3 DNA reads TGTGCCATCAGTGAGGCATCCCAGGGACCCCTTTGGAAACTGTTTTTT.

The chain carries TRBV4-3 and TRBJ2-1; 7 bases are a match to TRBD1. The CDR3 length is 15 residues. Per germline, CDR1 LGHNA and CDR2 YSLEER. The V segment lost 0 bases and the J segment 4 bases; nucleotides outside the gene matches: 3. CDR3 protein: CASSQDSRGYNEQFF. CDR3 nucleotides: TGCGCCAGCAGCCAAGATAGCAGGGGGTACAATGAGCAGTTCTTC.

The J gene is TRBJ1-5, the V gene TRBV30; D uncertain. The V gene's germline CDR1 is GTSNPN and CDR2 SVGIG (reference sequence). Trimming took 0 bases from V and 1 from J, leaving 10 bases between them. CDR3 length equals 15 residues. The chain's CDR3 is CAWSVRQRSNQPQHF. The CDR3 coding sequence is TGTGCCTGGAGTGTACGGCAGAGGAGCAATCAGCCCCAGCATTTT.